In this sample, the clone carrying this T cell receptor beta chain turned up many times. Its cognate antigen is unknown. These data come from a study of response to subunit inactivated influenza vaccine. Germline loops: CDR1 MDHEN, CDR2 SYDVKM. The J segment lost 3 bases and the V segment lost 6 bases, leaving 3 bases of the junction unmatched. This CDR3 has 14 amino acids. Study conclusions and caveats: The authors suggested that few new T cells are recruited per seasonal influenza vaccination.

Via MiXCR, TCRdb re-called the RT-PCR reads, giving one row per CDR3 protein. The data show 400,000 to 550,000 distinct CDR3 sequences, about 25% seen once. The chain recombines TRBV28 with TRBJ2-3; TRBD2 aligns across 10 bases. The sequence was obtained from a man aged 50 to 60 who received an inactivated influenza vaccine. The input for sequencing was CD4+ T cells sorted from PBMCs, taken about 5 days after vaccination. CDR3: CASRQREGTDTQYF. The CDR3 region has the DNA TGTGCCAGCAGACAGCGGGAGGGAACAGATACGCAGTATTTT.